This TCR beta chain is drawn from a study of blood T cells in healthy people across ages. A sample-barcoded 5' primer and a J-beta primer mix were used in a second PCR of roughly 6 to 11 cycles. TCRdb ran MiXCR on the 5' RACE reads and lists one entry per CDR3 protein. Of over 1,500,000 distinct CDR3 sequences listed, 49% are singletons. The CDR3 consists of 12 residues. Trimming left V 1 base short and J 7 bases short, with 4 bases between. CDR1 is LGHDT and CDR2 is YNNKEL in the germline V gene (reference sequence). This clonotype was detected only once. This TCR was sampled from a woman in her 40s in good health. The chain links TRBV3-1 to TRBJ1-4; no definite D call. Sequencing used blood. CDR3 sequence: CASSQGTEKLFF. CDR3 nucleotides: TGTGCCAGCAGCCAAGGGACTGAAAAACTGTTTTTT.